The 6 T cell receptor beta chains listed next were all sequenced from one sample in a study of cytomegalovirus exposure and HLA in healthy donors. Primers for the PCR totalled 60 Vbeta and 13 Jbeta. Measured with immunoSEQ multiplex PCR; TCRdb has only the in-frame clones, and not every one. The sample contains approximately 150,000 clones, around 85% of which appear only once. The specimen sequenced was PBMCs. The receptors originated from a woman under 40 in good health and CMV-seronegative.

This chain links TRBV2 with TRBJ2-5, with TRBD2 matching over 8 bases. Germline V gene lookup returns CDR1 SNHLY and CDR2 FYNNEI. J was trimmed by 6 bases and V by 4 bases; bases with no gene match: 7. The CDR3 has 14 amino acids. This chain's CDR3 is CASSVERERKTQYF. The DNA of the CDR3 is TGTGCCAGCAGTGTAGAGCGGGAGAGAAAGACCCAGTACTTC.

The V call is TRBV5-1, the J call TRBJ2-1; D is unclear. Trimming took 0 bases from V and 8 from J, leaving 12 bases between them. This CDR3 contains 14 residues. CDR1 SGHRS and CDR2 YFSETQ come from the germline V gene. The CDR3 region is CASSLESSAHEQFF. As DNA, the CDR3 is TGCGCCAGCAGCTTGGAATCCAGCGCCCATGAGCAGTTCTTC. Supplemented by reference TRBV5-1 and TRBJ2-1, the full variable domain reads KAGVTQTPRYLIKTRGQQVTLSCSPISGHRSVSWYQQTPGQGLQFLFEYFSETQRNKGNFPGRFSGRQFSNSRSEMNVSTLELGDSALYLCASSLESSAHEQFFGPGTRLTVL.

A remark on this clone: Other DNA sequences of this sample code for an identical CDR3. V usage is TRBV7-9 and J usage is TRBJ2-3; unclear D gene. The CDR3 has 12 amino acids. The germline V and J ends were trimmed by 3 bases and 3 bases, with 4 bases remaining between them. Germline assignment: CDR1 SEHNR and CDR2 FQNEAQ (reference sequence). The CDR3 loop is CASSFGTDTQYF. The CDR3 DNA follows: TGTGCCAGCAGCTTCGGGACAGATACGCAGTATTTT.

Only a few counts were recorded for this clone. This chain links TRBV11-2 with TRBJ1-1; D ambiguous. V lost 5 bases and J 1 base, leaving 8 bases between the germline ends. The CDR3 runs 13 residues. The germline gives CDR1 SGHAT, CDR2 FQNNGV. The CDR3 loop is CASSPRRNTEAFF. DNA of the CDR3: TGTGCCAGCAGCCCGCGTAGGAACACTGAAGCTTTCTTT.

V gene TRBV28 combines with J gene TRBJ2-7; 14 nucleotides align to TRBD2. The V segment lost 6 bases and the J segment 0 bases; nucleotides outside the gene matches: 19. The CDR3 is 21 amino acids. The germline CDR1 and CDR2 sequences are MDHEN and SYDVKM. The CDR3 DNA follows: TGTGCCAGCAGCCCAACGGCTCACTGGGGGGGGACTAGCGGGAGCTCCTACGAGCAGTACTTC. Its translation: CASSPTAHWGGTSGSSYEQYF. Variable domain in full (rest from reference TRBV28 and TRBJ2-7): DVKVTQSSRYLVKRTGEKVFLECVQDMDHENMFWYRQDPGLGLRLIYFSYDVKMKEKGDIPEGYSVSREKKERFSLILESASTNQTSMYLCASSPTAHWGGTSGSSYEQYFGPGTRLTVT.

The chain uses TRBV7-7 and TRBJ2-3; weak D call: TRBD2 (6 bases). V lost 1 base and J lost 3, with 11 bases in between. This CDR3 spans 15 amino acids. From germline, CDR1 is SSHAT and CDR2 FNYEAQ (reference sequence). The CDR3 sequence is CASSLGLASTDTQYF. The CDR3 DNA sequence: TGTGCCAGCAGCTTAGGTCTAGCGTCGACAGATACGCAGTATTTT.